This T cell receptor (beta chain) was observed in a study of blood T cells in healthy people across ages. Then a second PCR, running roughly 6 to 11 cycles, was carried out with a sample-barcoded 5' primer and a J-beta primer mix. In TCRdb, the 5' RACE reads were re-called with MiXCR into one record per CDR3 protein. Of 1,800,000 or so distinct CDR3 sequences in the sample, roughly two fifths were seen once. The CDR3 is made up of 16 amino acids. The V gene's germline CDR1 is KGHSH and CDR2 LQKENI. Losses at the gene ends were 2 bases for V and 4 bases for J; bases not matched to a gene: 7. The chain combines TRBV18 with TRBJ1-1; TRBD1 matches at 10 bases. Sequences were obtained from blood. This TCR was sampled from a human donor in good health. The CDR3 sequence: CASSPGQGVMFTEAFF. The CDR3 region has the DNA TGTGCCAGCTCACCAGGACAGGGGGTTATGTTCACTGAAGCTTTCTTT.